This record covers a single TCR beta chain. This was the immunoSEQ v3.0 assay at survey level. Sequenced by immunoSEQ multiplex PCR; TCRdb stores in-frame clones only, minus some. This table holds tens of thousands of clones, 76% found once. The data stem from a study of long-term antiretroviral therapy in people with HIV. Trimming left V 0 bases short and J 1 base short, with 13 bases between. The CDR3 has 15 residues. The V gene's germline CDR1 is SQVTM and CDR2 ANQGSEA. The source material was unsorted PBMCs, sampled 1.1 years before starting antiretroviral therapy. The V call is TRBV29-1, the J call TRBJ2-7, with D perhaps being TRBD1 or TRBD2 (6 bases each). This receptor was taken from a woman between 40 and 55 years old with HIV. The CDR3 DNA sequence: TGCAGCGTTGAAGATCGGGGGACATCTTCCTACGAGCAGTACTTC. Residues: CSVEDRGTSSYEQYF.